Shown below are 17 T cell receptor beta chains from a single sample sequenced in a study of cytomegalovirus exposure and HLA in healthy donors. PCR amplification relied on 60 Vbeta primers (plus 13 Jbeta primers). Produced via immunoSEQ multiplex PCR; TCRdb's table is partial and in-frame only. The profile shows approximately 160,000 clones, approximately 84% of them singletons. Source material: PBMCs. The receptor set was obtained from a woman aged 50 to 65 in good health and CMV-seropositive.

CDR3 protein: CASSVGFGQYEQYF. As DNA, the CDR3 is TGTGCCAGCAGCGTAGGTTTTGGACAGTACGAGCAGTACTTC. The chain is built from TRBV9 and TRBJ2-7; perhaps TRBD1 as D (6 bases). The V and J ends lost 0 bases and 4 bases respectively, with 11 bases between them. This CDR3 spans 14 amino acids. The germline CDR1 and CDR2 sequences are SGDLS and YYNGEE.

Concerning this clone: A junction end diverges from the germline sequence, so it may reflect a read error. Written as DNA, the CDR3 is TGCGCCAGCCGCTTAACCGGACAGCCAATAGAGACCCAGTACTTC. This sequence encodes CASRLTGQPIETQYF. V and J are TRBV5-1 and TRBJ2-5, with D perhaps TRBD1 (6 bases). The CDR3 contains 15 residues. Germline CDR1 reads SGHRS; CDR2 reads YFSETQ.

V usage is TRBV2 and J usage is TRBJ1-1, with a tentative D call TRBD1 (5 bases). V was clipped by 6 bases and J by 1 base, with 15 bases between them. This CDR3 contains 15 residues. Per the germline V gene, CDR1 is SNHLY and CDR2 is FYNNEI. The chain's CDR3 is CASRGSGVPNTEAFF. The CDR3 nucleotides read TGTGCCAGCAGAGGGTCGGGGGTCCCGAACACTGAAGCTTTCTTT.

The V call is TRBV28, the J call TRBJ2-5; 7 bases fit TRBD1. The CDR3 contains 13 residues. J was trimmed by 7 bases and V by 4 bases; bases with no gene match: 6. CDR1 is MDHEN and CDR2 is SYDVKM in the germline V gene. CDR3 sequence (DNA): TGTGCCAGCAGTTCGACAGGGTTAAGGACCCAGTACTTC. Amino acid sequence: CASSSTGLRTQYF.

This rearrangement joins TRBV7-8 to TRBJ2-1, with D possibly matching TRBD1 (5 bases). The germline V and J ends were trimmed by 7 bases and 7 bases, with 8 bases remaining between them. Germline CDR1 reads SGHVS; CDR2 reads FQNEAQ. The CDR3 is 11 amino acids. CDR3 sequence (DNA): TGTGCCAGCACCCCAGGGAATGAGCAGTTCTTC. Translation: CASTPGNEQFF.

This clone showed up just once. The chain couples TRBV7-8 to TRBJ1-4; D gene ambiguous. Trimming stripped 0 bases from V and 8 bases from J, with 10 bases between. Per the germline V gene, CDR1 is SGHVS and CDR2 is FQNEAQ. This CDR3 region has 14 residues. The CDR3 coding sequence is TGTGCCAGCAGCTTAGCGCTTGGAGGGGAAAAACTGTTTTTT. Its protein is CASSLALGGEKLFF. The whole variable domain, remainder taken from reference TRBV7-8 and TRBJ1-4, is GAGVSQSPRYKVAKRGQDVALRCDPISGHVSLFWYQQALGQGPEFLTYFQNEAQLDKSGLPSDRFFAERPEGSVSTLKIQRTQQEDSAVYLCASSLALGGEKLFFGSGTQLSVL.

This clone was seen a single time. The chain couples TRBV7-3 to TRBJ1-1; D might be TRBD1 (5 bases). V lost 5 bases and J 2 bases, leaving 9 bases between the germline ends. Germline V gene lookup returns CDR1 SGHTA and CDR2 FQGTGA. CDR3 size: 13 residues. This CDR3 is CASSIDSNTEAFF. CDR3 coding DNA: TGTGCCAGCAGCATCGACAGCAACACTGAAGCTTTCTTT.

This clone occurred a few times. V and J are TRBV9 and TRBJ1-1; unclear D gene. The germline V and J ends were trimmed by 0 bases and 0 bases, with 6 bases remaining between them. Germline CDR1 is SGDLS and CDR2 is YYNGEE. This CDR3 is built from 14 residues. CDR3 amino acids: CASSVVEMNTEAFF. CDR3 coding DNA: TGTGCCAGCAGCGTAGTTGAGATGAACACTGAAGCTTTCTTT.

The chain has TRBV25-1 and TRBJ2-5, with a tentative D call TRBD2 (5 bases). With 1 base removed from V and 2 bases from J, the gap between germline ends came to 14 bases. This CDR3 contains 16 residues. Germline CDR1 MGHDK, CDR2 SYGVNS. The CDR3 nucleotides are TGTGCCAGCAGTGAATTTAGCAGAAGCGGACAAGAGACCCAGTACTTC. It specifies CASSEFSRSGQETQYF. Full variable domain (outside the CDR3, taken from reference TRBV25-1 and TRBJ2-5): EADIYQTPRYLVIGTGKKITLECSQTMGHDKMYWYQQDPGMELHLIHYSYGVNSTEKGDLSSESTVSRIRTEHFPLTLESARPSHTSQYLCASSEFSRSGQETQYFGPGTRLLVL.

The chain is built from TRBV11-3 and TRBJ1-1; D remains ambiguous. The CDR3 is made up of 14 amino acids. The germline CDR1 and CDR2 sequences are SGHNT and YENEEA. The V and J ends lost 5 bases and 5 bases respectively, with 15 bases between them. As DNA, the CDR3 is TGTGCCAGCAGCCACGGCGCCCCGGGGACTGAAGCTTTCTTT. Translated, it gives CASSHGAPGTEAFF.

The DNA of the CDR3 is TGTGCCAGCTCCCAGCAGGGCCAGCACGCTTTCTTT. Translation gives CASSQQGQHAFF. This chain connects TRBV18 to TRBJ1-1, with TRBD1 as a possible D gene (5 bases). CDR1 is KGHSH and CDR2 is LQKENI in the germline V gene. The CDR3 is made up of 12 amino acids. Trimming took off 6 bases at V and 11 bases at J, with 16 bases between the two ends.

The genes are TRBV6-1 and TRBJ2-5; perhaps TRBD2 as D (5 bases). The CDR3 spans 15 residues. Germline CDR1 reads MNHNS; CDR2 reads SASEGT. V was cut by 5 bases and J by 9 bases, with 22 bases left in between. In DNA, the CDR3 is TGTGCCAGCAGTCAGGCGGCCGGTGTGCCCGGGGCCCAGTACTTC. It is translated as CASSQAAGVPGAQYF.

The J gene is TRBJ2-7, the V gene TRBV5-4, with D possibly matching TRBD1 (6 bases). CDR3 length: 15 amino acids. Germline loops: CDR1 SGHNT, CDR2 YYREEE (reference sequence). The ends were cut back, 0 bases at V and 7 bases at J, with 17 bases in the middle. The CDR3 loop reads CASSLDLTTGREQYF. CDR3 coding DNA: TGTGCCAGCAGCTTGGATCTAACCACAGGGCGGGAGCAGTACTTC.

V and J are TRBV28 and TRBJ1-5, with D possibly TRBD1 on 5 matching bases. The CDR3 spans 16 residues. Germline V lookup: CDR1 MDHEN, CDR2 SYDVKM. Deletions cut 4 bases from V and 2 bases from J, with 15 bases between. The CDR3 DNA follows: TGTGCCAGCAGTTCGACCTCACAGGTACGCAATCAGCCCCAGCATTTT. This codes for CASSSTSQVRNQPQHF.

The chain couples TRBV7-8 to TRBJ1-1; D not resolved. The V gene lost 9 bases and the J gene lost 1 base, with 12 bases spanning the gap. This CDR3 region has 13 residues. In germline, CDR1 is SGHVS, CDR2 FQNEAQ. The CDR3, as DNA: TGTGCCAGTGCTCGTCAGGAGAACACTGAAGCTTTCTTT. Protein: CASARQENTEAFF.

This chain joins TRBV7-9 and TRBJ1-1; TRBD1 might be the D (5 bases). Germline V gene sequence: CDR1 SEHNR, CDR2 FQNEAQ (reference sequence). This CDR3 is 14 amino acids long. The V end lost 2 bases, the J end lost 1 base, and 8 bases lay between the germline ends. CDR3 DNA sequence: TGTGCCAGCAGCTTATGGGGGGAGAACACTGAAGCTTTCTTT. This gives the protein CASSLWGENTEAFF.

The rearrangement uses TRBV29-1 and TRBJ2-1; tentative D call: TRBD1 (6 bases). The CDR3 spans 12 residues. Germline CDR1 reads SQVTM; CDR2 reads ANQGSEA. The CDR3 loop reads CSGQPDNSEQFF. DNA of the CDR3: TGCAGTGGACAGCCGGACAACAGTGAGCAGTTCTTC.